This is a list of T cell receptor beta chains from one sample in a study of cytomegalovirus exposure and HLA in healthy donors. TCRdb's table, derived via immunoSEQ multiplex PCR, lists solely in-frame clones and lacks some. The sample lists some 70,000 clones; roughly four fifths were seen once. The specimen was PBMCs. The source is a man in his fifties in good health and CMV-seronegative. CDR3s include the opening cysteine and the closing phenylalanine or tryptophan. The order of the fields is D gene, V gene, clone size, J gene, CDR3 DNA, CDR3 protein. The D gene is left open where the match is weak. Some rows mark clone size as missing; the rest say once, few, many or name a class of expanded clone.

>TRBD1|TRBV7-9|NA|TRBJ1-6
TGTGCCAGCAGCCTTAGACAGGGTTATTCACCCCTCCACTTT
CASSLRQGYSPLHF
>NA|TRBV10-3|NA|TRBJ2-7
TGTGCCATCAGTGAGACCCGGGACACAGGACACGAGCAGTACTTC
CAISETRDTGHEQYF
>NA|TRBV5-1|NA|TRBJ1-5
TGCGCCAGCAGCCTAGACGGGGGGTCTAGCAATCAGCCCCAGCATTTT
CASSLDGGSSNQPQHF
>NA|TRBV28|few|TRBJ2-7
TGTGCCAGCACCGAACGCCGGACAAGCTACGAGCAGTACTTC
CASTERRTSYEQYF
>TRBD2|TRBV7-2|NA|TRBJ2-7
TGTGCCAGCAGCATATTTCTAGCGGGAGGTCCCTACGAGCAGTACTTC
CASSIFLAGGPYEQYF
>NA|TRBV30|NA|TRBJ1-1
TGTGCCTGGAGGTCAGACAAGAACACTGAAGCTTTCTTT
CAWRSDKNTEAFF
>NA|TRBV18|NA|TRBJ2-6
TGTGCCAGCTCACCACCCCTAGCGGCCAACGTCCTGACTTTC
CASSPPLAANVLTF
>NA|TRBV4-2|NA|TRBJ1-2
TGTGCCAGCCGGCCTGAAGGACAATTCGCTAACTATGGCTACACCTTC
CASRPEGQFANYGYTF
>NA|TRBV5-1|NA|TRBJ1-1
TGCGCCAGCAGAAAGACGGACAGAATGAACACTGAAGCTTTCTTT
CASRKTDRMNTEAFF
>NA|TRBV18|NA|TRBJ1-4
TGTGCCAGCTCACCAAGGGGCGGTGAAAAACTGTTTTTT
CASSPRGGEKLFF
>NA|TRBV6-1|NA|TRBJ1-5
TGTGCCAGCAGTGAAGACAGGGACAATAGCAATCAGCCCCAGCATTTT
CASSEDRDNSNQPQHF
>NA|TRBV11-2|NA|TRBJ2-7
TGTGCCAGCAGCCGGACAGACTTCGAGCAGTACTTC
CASSRTDFEQYF
>TRBD2|TRBV2|NA|TRBJ2-3
TGTGCCGGGAGCACTACGGCGGGGGGGCCTAAAGATACGCAGTATTTT
CAGSTTAGGPKDTQYF
>TRBD1|TRBV5-6|NA|TRBJ2-2
TGTGCCAGCAGCTTGACAGGGGGCACCGGGGAGCTGTTTTTT
CASSLTGGTGELFF
>TRBD1|TRBV11-2|once|TRBJ2-7
TGTGCCAGCAGCCCCGGGGCGGACAGGGGGCAAGAGCAGTACTTC
CASSPGADRGQEQYF
>NA|TRBV7-3|few|TRBJ1-1
TGTGCCAGCAGCTTATCCCGGAACACTGAAGCTTTCTTT
CASSLSRNTEAFF
>NA|TRBV29-1|NA|TRBJ1-1
TGCAGCGTGCACCTGACAGGGAACACTGAAGCTTTCTTT
CSVHLTGNTEAFF
>TRBD1|TRBV19|NA|TRBJ1-1
TGTGCCAGTAGTATCGGTCAGGGGGCGGTGAACACTGAAGCTTTCTTT
CASSIGQGAVNTEAFF
>TRBD1|TRBV27|few|TRBJ1-1
TGTGCCAGCAGTTCGGGGACAGGGGTCTTGAACACTGAAGCTTTCTTT
CASSSGTGVLNTEAFF
>NA|TRBV11-2|NA|TRBJ1-2
TGTGCCAGCCGGACAGAACGGGGCTACACCTTC
CASRTERGYTF
>NA|TRBV9|NA|TRBJ2-2
TGTGCCAGCAGCGTAGACAGGAACACCGGGGAGCTGTTTTTT
CASSVDRNTGELFF
>NA|TRBV7-9|NA|TRBJ1-2
TGTGCCACCTCCGGTAGTGTCGGCTACACCTTC
CATSGSVGYTF
>NA|TRBV2|NA|TRBJ2-7
TGTGCCAGCGGCGGACAGCGTTCCTACGAGCAGTACTTC
CASGGQRSYEQYF
>TRBD2|TRBV9|NA|TRBJ2-1
TGTGCCAGCAGCATTACCGGGACTAGCGTCAATGAGCAGTTCTTC
CASSITGTSVNEQFF
>TRBD1|TRBV6-5|NA|TRBJ1-2
TGTGCCAGCAGTAGGGGGGACAGGGGAATCTATGGCTACACCTTC
CASSRGDRGIYGYTF
>TRBD1|TRBV5-1|NA|TRBJ2-2
TGCGCCAGCAGCTGGGCTCCGGGACAGGGGACCGGGGAGCTGTTTTTT
CASSWAPGQGTGELFF
>NA|TRBV7-9|few|TRBJ1-4
TGTGCCAGCAGCTTAGCGAACGGAGCAACTAATGAAAAACTGTTTTTT
CASSLANGATNEKLFF
>TRBD2|TRBV19|NA|TRBJ2-1
TGTGCCAGTAGTACCACTAGCGGGAGGGCCGGCTATGAGCAGTTCTTC
CASSTTSGRAGYEQFF
>NA|TRBV6-5|NA|TRBJ1-3
TGTGCCAGCACCCTGATGGGGGCCGGAAACACCATATATTTT
CASTLMGAGNTIYF
>TRBD1|TRBV15|NA|TRBJ1-2
TGTGCCACCAGCACCGGGACAGGGGTTTTTGGCTACACCTTC
CATSTGTGVFGYTF
>TRBD1|TRBV5-1|NA|TRBJ1-2
TGCGCCAGCAGCTCTAAGGCACAGGGGATAGGCTACACCTTC
CASSSKAQGIGYTF
>NA|TRBV6-1|few|TRBJ1-5
TGTGCCAGCAGTGAACATAGCAATCAGCCCCAGCATTTT
CASSEHSNQPQHF
>NA|TRBV5-1|once|TRBJ2-2
TGCGCCAGCAGCTTTACTAATTGGAACACCGGGGAGCTGTTTTTT
CASSFTNWNTGELFF
>TRBD1|TRBV4-1|NA|TRBJ1-5
TGCGCCAGCAGCCAAGTAGGGACAGGGAGGAGCAATCAGCCCCAGCATTTT
CASSQVGTGRSNQPQHF
>NA|TRBV30|NA|TRBJ1-5
TGTGCCTGGAGCCTACCGTACAATCAGCCCCAGCATTTT
CAWSLPYNQPQHF